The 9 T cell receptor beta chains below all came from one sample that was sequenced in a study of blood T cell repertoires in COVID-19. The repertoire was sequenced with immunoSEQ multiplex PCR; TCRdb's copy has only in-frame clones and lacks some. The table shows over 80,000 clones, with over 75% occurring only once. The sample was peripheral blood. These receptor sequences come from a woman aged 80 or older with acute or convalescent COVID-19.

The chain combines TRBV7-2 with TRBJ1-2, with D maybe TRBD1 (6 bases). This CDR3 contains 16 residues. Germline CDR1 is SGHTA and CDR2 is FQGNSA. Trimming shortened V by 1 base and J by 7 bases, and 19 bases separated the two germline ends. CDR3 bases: TGTGCCAGCAGCTTAGTGGTTGGGGGGGCATTTCCTGGCTACACCTTC. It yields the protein CASSLVVGGAFPGYTF.

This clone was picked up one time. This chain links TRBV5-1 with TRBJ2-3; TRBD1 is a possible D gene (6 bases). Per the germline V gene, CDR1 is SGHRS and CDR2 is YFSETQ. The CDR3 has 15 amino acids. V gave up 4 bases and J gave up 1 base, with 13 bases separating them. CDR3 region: CASSPVTGRTDTQYF. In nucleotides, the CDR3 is TGCGCCAGCAGCCCAGTCACAGGGCGCACAGATACGCAGTATTTT.

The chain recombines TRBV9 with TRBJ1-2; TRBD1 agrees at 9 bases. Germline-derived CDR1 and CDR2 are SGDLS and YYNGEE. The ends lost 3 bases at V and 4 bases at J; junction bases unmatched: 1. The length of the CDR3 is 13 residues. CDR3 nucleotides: TGTGCCAGCAGCGAGGACAGGGGCTATGGCTACACCTTC. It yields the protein CASSEDRGYGYTF. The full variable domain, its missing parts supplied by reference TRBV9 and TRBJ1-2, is DSGVTQTPKHLITATGQRVTLRCSPRSGDLSVYWYQQSLDQGLQFLIQYYNGEERAKGNILERFSAQQFPDLHSELNLSSLELGDSALYFCASSEDRGYGYTFGSGTRLTVV.

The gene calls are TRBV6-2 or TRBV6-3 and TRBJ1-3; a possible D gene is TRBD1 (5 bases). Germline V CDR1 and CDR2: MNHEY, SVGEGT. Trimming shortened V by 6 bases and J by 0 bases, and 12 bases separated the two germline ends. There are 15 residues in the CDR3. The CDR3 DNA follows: TGTGCCAGCAGATACCCCCAGGGCTCTGGAAACACCATATATTTT. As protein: CASRYPQGSGNTIYF.

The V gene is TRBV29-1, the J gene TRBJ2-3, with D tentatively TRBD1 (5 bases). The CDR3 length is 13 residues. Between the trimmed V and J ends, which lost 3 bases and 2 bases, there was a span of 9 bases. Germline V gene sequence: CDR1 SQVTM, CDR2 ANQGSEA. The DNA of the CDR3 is TGCAGCGTTGAGGTGACAGTCACAGATACGCAGTATTTT. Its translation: CSVEVTVTDTQYF.

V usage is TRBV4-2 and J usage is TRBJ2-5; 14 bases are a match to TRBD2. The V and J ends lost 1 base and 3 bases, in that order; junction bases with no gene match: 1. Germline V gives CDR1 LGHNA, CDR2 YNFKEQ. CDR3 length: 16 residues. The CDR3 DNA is TGTGCCAGCAGCCAAGGGGGACTAGCGGGGGAAGAGACCCAGTACTTC. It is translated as CASSQGGLAGEETQYF.

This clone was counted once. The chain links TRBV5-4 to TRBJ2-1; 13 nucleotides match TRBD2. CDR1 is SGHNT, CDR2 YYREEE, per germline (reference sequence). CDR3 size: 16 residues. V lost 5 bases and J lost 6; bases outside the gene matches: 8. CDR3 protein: CASRGTSGDLSNEQFF. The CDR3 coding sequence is TGTGCCAGCAGAGGGACTAGCGGGGATTTATCCAATGAGCAGTTCTTC.

CDR3 in amino acids: CASSQNKRGTEAFF. Written as DNA, the CDR3 is TGTGCCAGCAGCCAGAACAAAAGGGGCACTGAAGCTTTCTTT. The gene calls are TRBV14 and TRBJ1-1; D possibly corresponds to TRBD1 (5 bases). Germline values: CDR1 SGHDN, CDR2 FVKESK. V lost 3 bases, J lost 4 bases, and 12 bases lay in between. The CDR3 sequence is 14 residues long.

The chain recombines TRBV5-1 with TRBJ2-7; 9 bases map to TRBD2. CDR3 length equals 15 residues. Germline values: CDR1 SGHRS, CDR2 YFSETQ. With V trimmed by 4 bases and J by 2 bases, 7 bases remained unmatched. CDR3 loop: CASSPGLAGPYEQYF. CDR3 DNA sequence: TGCGCCAGCAGCCCGGGACTAGCCGGGCCCTACGAGCAGTACTTC.